This is a list of T cell receptor beta chains from one sample in a study of blood T cells in healthy people across ages. MiXCR, applied by TCRdb to the 5' RACE reads, yields one record per CDR3 protein. The table records roughly 650,000 distinct CDR3 sequences, approximately 31% of them present only once. The sample consisted of blood. Receptors originate from a woman of 80 years or more in good health. Both conserved end residues are part of each CDR3. A D gene is named only where the DNA matches it firmly. Clone size is stated in some rows and not others, as once, few, many or a class when expanded.

TRBV28	TRBJ2-2	15	NA	NA	TGTGCCAGCAGTTTAGCAGGGTGGGACACCGGGGAGCTGTTTTTT	CASSLAGWDTGELFF
TRBV5-1	TRBJ2-5	16	NA	TRBD1	TGCGCCAGCAGGGAACCGGGACAGGGGAAGAAAAATGAGCAGTACTTC	CASREPGQGKKNEQYF
TRBV5-1	TRBJ2-7	15	NA	TRBD2	TGCGCCAGCAGCTTTTCTAGCGGGGCCTACAATGGGCAGTACTTC	CASSFSSGAYNGQYF
TRBV20-1	TRBJ2-7	15	few	TRBD2	TGCAGTGCACGGACCCCTAGCGGGGGTTACAATGAGCAGTACTTC	CSARTPSGGYNEQYF
TRBV27	TRBJ2-3	14	many	NA	TGTGCCAGCACTTACGGCTCCTTGGGGAATACGCAGTATTTT	CASTYGSLGNTQYF
TRBV20-1	TRBJ2-7	15	many	TRBD2	TGCAGTGCTAGAGACCCGGGGGGGAGCTCCTACGAGCAGTACTTC	CSARDPGGSSYEQYF
TRBV9	TRBJ2-3	16	many	NA	TGTGCCAGCAGCGTAGCTGGGGGGGGCCAGCCAGATACGCAGTATTTT	CASSVAGGGQPDTQYF
TRBV6-6	TRBJ2-3	13	few	NA	TGTGCCAGCACCCTGAACTGGCGAGATACGCAGTATTTT	CASTLNWRDTQYF
TRBV20-1	TRBJ2-1	13	many	NA	TGCAGTGCTAGAGCCCCTCAGCAGGTTGAGCAGTTCTTC	CSARAPQQVEQFF
TRBV30	TRBJ2-1	14	many	TRBD2	TGTGCCTGGAGAGGACTAGCGGGGCAGGGTGAGCAGTTCTTC	CAWRGLAGQGEQFF
TRBV5-6	TRBJ2-3	17	many	NA	TGTGCCAGCAGCCCAATCATAAACAGATCGGGCACAGATACGCAGTATTTT	CASSPIINRSGTDTQYF
TRBV4-2	TRBJ2-5	14	NA	NA	TGTGCCAGCAGCCAAGAGGCGGGACAAGAGACCCAGTACTTC	CASSQEAGQETQYF
TRBV11-2	TRBJ1-2	14	many	TRBD1	TGTGCCAGCAGCTCCGGGGACAGGGGATATGGCTACACCTTC	CASSSGDRGYGYTF
TRBV6-1	TRBJ1-5	19	NA	NA	TGTGCCAGCAGTCCCGTCCAGGGGCTTGTCGGTATTAGCAATCAGCCCCAGCATTTT	CASSPVQGLVGISNQPQHF
TRBV7-9	TRBJ2-3	15	many	NA	TGTGCCAGCAGCCCCGATGGCGGTAGGACAGATACGCAGTATTTT	CASSPDGGRTDTQYF
TRBV20-1	TRBJ1-4	12	once	NA	TGCAGTGCCCCAGTGTTTGGGGAAAAACTGTTTTTT	CSAPVFGEKLFF
TRBV5-1	TRBJ2-3	15	many	TRBD2	TGCGCCAGCAGCTTGAAAGCGGGGCCCACAGATACGCAGTATTTT	CASSLKAGPTDTQYF
TRBV5-1	TRBJ2-3	17	many	TRBD1	TGCGCCAGCAGCTTGGGCACAACAGGGGGCTTTGCAGATACGCAGTATTTT	CASSLGTTGGFADTQYF
TRBV6-1	TRBJ2-5	15	many	TRBD2	TGTGCCAGCAGAGTCCAAGGGACTAGTCAAGAGACCCAGTACTTC	CASRVQGTSQETQYF
TRBV28	TRBJ2-1	14	many	TRBD1	TGTGCCAGCAGCCGCGCCGGGACAGTCGGTGAGCAGTTCTTC	CASSRAGTVGEQFF
TRBV12-3/TRBV12-4	TRBJ2-7	15	many	NA	TGTGCCAGCAGTTTTTCGGGACCGACCCTCTACGAGCAGTACTTC	CASSFSGPTLYEQYF
TRBV5-8	TRBJ2-1	16	few	TRBD2	TGTGCCAGCAGGCGTCACCTAGCGGGGGGCTACAATGAGCAGTTCTTC	CASRRHLAGGYNEQFF
TRBV30	TRBJ1-4	19	NA	NA	TGTGCCTGGAGTGCCTCCGGGACACTGTTTGAGCCCGCCGAGGAAAAACTGTTTTTT	CAWSASGTLFEPAEEKLFF
TRBV5-6	TRBJ1-5	14	NA	NA	TGTGTCAGCAGCTTGAAACAGGGCCCATCGCCCCAGCATTTT	CVSSLKQGPSPQHF
TRBV30	TRBJ2-7	14	NA	NA	TGTGCCTGGAGCCTAGGGGGGGCGAAGCACGAGCAGTACTTC	CAWSLGGAKHEQYF
TRBV12-3/TRBV12-4	TRBJ2-7	11	NA	NA	TGTGCCAGCACTTTCGGGGAGGCCCAGTACTTC	CASTFGEAQYF
TRBV12-3/TRBV12-4	TRBJ2-1	18	many	TRBD1	TGTGCCAGCAGTCCCGAAGGGGGACAGGGGCCCTTCCACAATGAGCAGTTCTTC	CASSPEGGQGPFHNEQFF
TRBV20-1	TRBJ2-5	17	many	TRBD2	TGCAGTGCAACCAGCGGGGGCCCATTGTTAGGGCAAGAGACCCAGTACTTC	CSATSGGPLLGQETQYF
TRBV12-3/TRBV12-4	TRBJ2-2	12	NA	NA	TGTGCCAGCAGGGAGGGGACCGGGGAGCTGTTTTTT	CASREGTGELFF
TRBV5-4	TRBJ1-2	15	few	NA	TGTGCCAGCAGCGCGGCAGGGGTCGGGGGCTATGGCTACACCTTC	CASSAAGVGGYGYTF
TRBV6-1	TRBJ2-7	15	many	NA	TGTGCCAGCAAAGGGGCTTACCAGAGCTCCTACGAGCAGTACTTC	CASKGAYQSSYEQYF
TRBV24-1	TRBJ2-2	13	NA	NA	TGTGCCACCGGGACACCGAACACCGGGGAGCTGTTTTTT	CATGTPNTGELFF
TRBV7-2	TRBJ1-6	14	NA	NA	TGTGCCAGCAGCTTAGATGGCCGGAATTCACCCCTCCACTTT	CASSLDGRNSPLHF
TRBV27	TRBJ2-7	17	NA	NA	TGTGCCAGCAGTTTATCCTCCGGAACAGCGTACAGCTACGAGCAGTACTTC	CASSLSSGTAYSYEQYF
TRBV11-2	TRBJ2-5	12	few	NA	TGTGTCGGCAGCCCCAATATGCGGACCCAGTACTTC	CVGSPNMRTQYF
TRBV5-5	TRBJ1-2	15	NA	TRBD1	TGTGCCAGCAGCTTCCAGGGGGCTCTTGCCTATGGCTACACCTTC	CASSFQGALAYGYTF
TRBV20-1	TRBJ1-2	13	NA	NA	TGCAGTGCTAGACCCGCAGTAAACTATGGCTACACCTTC	CSARPAVNYGYTF
TRBV27	TRBJ1-2	16	many	NA	TGTGCCAGCAGTTTAGCCGGTTTTCGAGGGTTGGGTGGCTACACCTTC	CASSLAGFRGLGGYTF